This TCR beta chain was retrieved from a study of control samples from healthy donors and cancer patients. The count of this clone is one. The V gene end was trimmed by 2 bases and the J gene end by 0 bases; junction bases not matched to a gene: 11. Germline CDR1 SGHTA, CDR2 FQGTGA. The CDR3 is 19 residues long. Method: immunoSEQ multiplex PCR; TCRdb's copy keeps in-frame clones and lacks some. The repertoire consists of tens of thousands of clones, with 75% to 90% occurring once and the leading ten covering approximately 7.2%. The receptor comes from a man aged 45-65 years in good health. The rearrangement joins TRBV7-3 to TRBJ2-1, with 9 bases lining up with TRBD2. Sequenced sample: blood. CDR3 nucleotides: TGTGCCAGCAGCTTACGCGGCGGGGGGGCCCTAAGCTCCTACAATGAGCAGTTCTTC. Translated, it gives CASSLRGGGALSSYNEQFF.